This is a list of T cell receptor beta chains from one sample in a study of blood T cell repertoires in COVID-19. Repertoires were generated with immunoSEQ multiplex PCR, while TCRdb's copy carries only in-frame clones and drops some. The sample holds fewer than 450,000 clones, about 92% seen once. What was sequenced was PBMCs or T cells enriched from blood (not recorded which). Receptors originate from a young man who had recovered from COVID-19. CDR3s include the opening cysteine and the closing phenylalanine or tryptophan. Each record gives: V gene, clone size, J gene, D gene, CDR3 protein, CDR3 DNA. D genes are given only for firm matches. Only some rows state a clone size, as once, few, many or a class for expanded clones.

>TRBV4-1|.|TRBJ2-3|.
CASSQAPGGLLRTDTQYF
TGCGCCAGCAGCCAAGCCCCAGGGGGGCTCCTTCGCACAGATACGCAGTATTTT
>TRBV12-3/TRBV12-4|once|TRBJ1-2|.
CASSTAYGYTF
TGTGCCAGCAGTACAGCCTATGGCTACACCTTC
>TRBV25-1|.|TRBJ1-2|.
CASGQTNYGYTF
TGTGCCAGCGGCCAGACTAACTATGGCTACACCTTC
>TRBV6-1|.|TRBJ1-1|TRBD1
CASSESKGTGVNTEAFF
TGTGCCAGCAGTGAATCAAAGGGGACAGGGGTGAACACTGAAGCTTTCTTT
>TRBV5-5|.|TRBJ2-7|.
CASSLEHSSYEQYF
TGTGCCAGCAGCTTGGAGCACAGCTCCTACGAGCAGTACTTC
>TRBV9|once|TRBJ1-6|.
CASSVSGGTKNSPLHF
TGTGCCAGCAGCGTCTCCGGGGGGACGAAAAATTCACCCCTCCACTTT
>TRBV29-1|.|TRBJ1-5|.
CSVRTGYRDQPQHF
TGCAGCGTGCGAACAGGGTACAGGGATCAGCCCCAGCATTTT
>TRBV10-1|once|TRBJ2-7|TRBD2
CASSPGLALPQYF
TGCGCCAGCAGTCCGGGACTAGCCCTACCGCAGTACTTC
>TRBV19|.|TRBJ1-5|TRBD1
CASNPRGQGASQPQHF
TGTGCCAGTAACCCAAGGGGGCAGGGGGCCTCTCAGCCCCAGCATTTT
>TRBV5-1|.|TRBJ2-1|TRBD1
CASSLVGQGDEQFF
TGCGCCAGCAGCTTGGTGGGACAGGGCGATGAGCAGTTCTTC
>TRBV4-1|.|TRBJ2-7|TRBD2
CASSPKDSGNYEQYF
TGCGCCAGCAGCCCAAAGGATAGCGGGAACTACGAGCAGTACTTC
>TRBV5-1|.|TRBJ2-5|TRBD2
CASSLGGSGEETQYF
TGCGCCAGCAGCTTGGGCGGGAGTGGGGAAGAGACCCAGTACTTC
>TRBV4-1|few|TRBJ1-1|TRBD1
CASSQDRTGWAAFF
TGCGCCAGCAGCCAAGACAGGACAGGCTGGGCGGCTTTCTTT